This T cell receptor beta chain was retrieved from a study of blood T cell repertoires in COVID-19. Looking at the study overall: T cells, B-cell-depleted T cells, or PBMCs provided the cDNA or gDNA that served as material.

Under the authors' procedure: Amplification from reference gene primers served as the basis for estimated nucleated cell counts. Libraries were prepared by immunoSEQ multiplex PCR; TCRdb keeps only in-frame clonotypes and omits some of them. Clone size and V and J calls were adopted from that table, with D and trimming inferred from the DNA. Of more than 150,000 clones listed, 70% to 90% are singletons. The CDR3 runs 19 residues. Trimming cost V 5 bases and J 0 bases; bases outside gene matches: 15. Germline V gene lookup returns CDR1 MNHEY and CDR2 SMNVEV (reference sequence). The sequenced material came from peripheral blood. This TCR was recovered from a woman in her 70s with acute or convalescent COVID-19. The chain has TRBV27 and TRBJ2-3, with 9 bases that match TRBD2. CDR3 sequence reads: CASSPGPDWRGGSTDTQYF. The CDR3 DNA reads TGTGCCAGCAGTCCAGGCCCAGACTGGCGGGGGGGAAGCACAGATACGCAGTATTTT.